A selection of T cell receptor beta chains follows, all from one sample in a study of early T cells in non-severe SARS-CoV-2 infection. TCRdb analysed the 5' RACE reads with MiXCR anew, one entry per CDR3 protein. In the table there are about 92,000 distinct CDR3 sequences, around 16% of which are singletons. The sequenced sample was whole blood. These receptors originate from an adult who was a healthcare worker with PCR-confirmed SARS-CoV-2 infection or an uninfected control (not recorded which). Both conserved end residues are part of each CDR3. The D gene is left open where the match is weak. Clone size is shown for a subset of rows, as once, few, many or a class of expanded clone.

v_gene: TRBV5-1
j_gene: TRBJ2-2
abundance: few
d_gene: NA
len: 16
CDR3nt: TGCGCCAGCAGCTTTAAAAATCGGGCCGACACCGGGGAGCTGTTTTTT
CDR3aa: CASSFKNRADTGELFF

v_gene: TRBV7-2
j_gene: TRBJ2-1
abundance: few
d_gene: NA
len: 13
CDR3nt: TGTGCCAGCAGCTCCTTAGTAGAGAATGAGCAGTTCTTC
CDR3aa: CASSSLVENEQFF

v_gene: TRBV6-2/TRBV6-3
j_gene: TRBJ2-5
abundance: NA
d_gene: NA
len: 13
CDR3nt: TGTGCCAGCAGCGACGACCGCCAAGAGACCCAGTACTTC
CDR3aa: CASSDDRQETQYF

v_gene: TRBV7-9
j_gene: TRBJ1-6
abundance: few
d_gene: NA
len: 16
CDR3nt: TGTGCCAGATATTTAGTGTGGACAGAAGATAATTCACCCCTCCACTTT
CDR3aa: CARYLVWTEDNSPLHF

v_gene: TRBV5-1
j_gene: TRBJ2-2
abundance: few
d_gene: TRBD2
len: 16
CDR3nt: TGCGCCAGCAGCACGAATAGCGGGAGGTTCACCGGGGAGCTGTTTTTT
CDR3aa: CASSTNSGRFTGELFF

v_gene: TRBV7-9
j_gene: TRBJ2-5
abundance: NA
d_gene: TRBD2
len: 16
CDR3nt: TGTGCCAGCAATTTGGAGGGGAGGGAGTACCAAGAGACCCAGTACTTC
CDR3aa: CASNLEGREYQETQYF

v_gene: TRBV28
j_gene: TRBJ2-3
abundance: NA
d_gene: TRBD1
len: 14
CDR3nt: TGTGCCAGCAGTTCCACAGGGGCGGTGGATACGCAGTATTTT
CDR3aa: CASSSTGAVDTQYF

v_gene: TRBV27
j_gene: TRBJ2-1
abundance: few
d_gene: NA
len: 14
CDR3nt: TGTGCCAGCAGTCCACACCCGACTGGAAATGAGCAGTTCTTC
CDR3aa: CASSPHPTGNEQFF

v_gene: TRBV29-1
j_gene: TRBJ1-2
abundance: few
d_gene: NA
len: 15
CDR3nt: TGCAGCGTTGAACCCTGGGGAGAATACGAAGGGGGCTACACCTTC
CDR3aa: CSVEPWGEYEGGYTF

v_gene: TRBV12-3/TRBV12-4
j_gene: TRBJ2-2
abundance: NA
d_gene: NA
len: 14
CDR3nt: TGTGCCAGCAGCGCCCTTACGGGGGCCGGGGAGCTGTTTTTT
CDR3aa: CASSALTGAGELFF

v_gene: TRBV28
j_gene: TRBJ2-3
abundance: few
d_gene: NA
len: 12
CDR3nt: TGTGCCAGCAGTTCTGGACGTCATACGCAGTATTTT
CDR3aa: CASSSGRHTQYF

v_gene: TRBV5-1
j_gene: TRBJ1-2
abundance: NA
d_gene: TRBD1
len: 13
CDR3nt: TGCGCCAGCAGCTACGACAGGGCCTTTGGCTACACCTTC
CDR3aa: CASSYDRAFGYTF

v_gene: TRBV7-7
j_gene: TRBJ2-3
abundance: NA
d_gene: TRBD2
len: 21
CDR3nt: TGTGCTAGCAGCCTCTCGATAAGGAGACTAGCGCATCCCCCTAGCACAGATACGCAGTATTTT
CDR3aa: CASSLSIRRLAHPPSTDTQYF

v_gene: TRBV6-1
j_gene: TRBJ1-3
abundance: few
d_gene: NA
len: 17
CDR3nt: TGTGCCAGCAGTGAAGAAACAGCGTACTACTCTGGAAACACCATATATTTT
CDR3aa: CASSEETAYYSGNTIYF

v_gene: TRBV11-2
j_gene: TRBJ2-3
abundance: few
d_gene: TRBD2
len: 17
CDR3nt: TGTGCCAGCAGCTTAGCCCGGACTAGCGAAGGGATGGATACGCAGTATTTT
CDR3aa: CASSLARTSEGMDTQYF

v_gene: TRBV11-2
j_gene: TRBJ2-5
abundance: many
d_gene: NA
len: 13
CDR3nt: TGTGCCAGCAGCTTAGGGCGGGGCGGGACCCAGTACTTC
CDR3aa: CASSLGRGGTQYF

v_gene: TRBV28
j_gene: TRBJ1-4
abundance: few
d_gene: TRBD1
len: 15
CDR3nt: TGTGCCAGCAGCTTGTCCGGGACAGGGAATGAAAAACTGTTTTTT
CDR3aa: CASSLSGTGNEKLFF

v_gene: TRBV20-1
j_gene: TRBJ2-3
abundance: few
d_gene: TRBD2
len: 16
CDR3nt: TGCAGTGCTAGAGATGGGACTAGCGGAAGCACAGATACGCAGTATTTT
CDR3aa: CSARDGTSGSTDTQYF

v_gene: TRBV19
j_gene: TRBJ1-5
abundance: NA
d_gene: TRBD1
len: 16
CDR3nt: TGTGCCAGCGACAGGGGAAGGGCTTATAGCAATCAGCCCCAGCATTTT
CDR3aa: CASDRGRAYSNQPQHF

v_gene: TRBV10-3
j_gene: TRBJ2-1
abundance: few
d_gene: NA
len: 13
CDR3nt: TGTGCCATCAGTGAGGTTGGCGGGAATGAGCAGTTCTTC
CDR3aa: CAISEVGGNEQFF

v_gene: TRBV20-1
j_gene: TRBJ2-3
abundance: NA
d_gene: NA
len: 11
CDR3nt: TGCAGTGCTGGTACTAGACGAACGCAGTATTTT
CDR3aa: CSAGTRRTQYF

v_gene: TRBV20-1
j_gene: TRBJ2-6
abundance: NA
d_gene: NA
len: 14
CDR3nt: TGCAGTGCCGAAGAGGGAACTGGGGCCAACGTCCTGACTTTC
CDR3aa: CSAEEGTGANVLTF

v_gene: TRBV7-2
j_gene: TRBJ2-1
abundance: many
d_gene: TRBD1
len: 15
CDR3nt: TGTGCCAGCAGCGAGGACAGGGGCGCCTACAATGAGCAGTTCTTC
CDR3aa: CASSEDRGAYNEQFF

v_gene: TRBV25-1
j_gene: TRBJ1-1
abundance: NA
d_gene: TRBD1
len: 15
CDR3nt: TGTGCCAGCAGTGAACCCAGGACAGGGAACACTGAAGCTTTCTTT
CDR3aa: CASSEPRTGNTEAFF

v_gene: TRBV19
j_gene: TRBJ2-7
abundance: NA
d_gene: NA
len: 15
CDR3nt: TGTGCCAGTAGTATTGGGGCAGGGTTCACCTACGAGCAGTACTTC
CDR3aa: CASSIGAGFTYEQYF

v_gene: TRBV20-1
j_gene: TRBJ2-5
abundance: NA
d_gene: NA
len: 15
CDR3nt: TGCAGTGCTAGAGACCTTCTAGCGAGGGAAGAGACCCAGTACTTC
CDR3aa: CSARDLLAREETQYF

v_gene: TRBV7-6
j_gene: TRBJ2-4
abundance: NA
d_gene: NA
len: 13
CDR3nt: TGTGCCAGCAGCTTAGGGGGGGTGAACATTCAGTACTTC
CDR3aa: CASSLGGVNIQYF

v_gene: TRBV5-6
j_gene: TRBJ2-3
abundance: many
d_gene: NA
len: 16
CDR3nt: TGTGCCAGCAGCTACGCCGGGACACGGCGGACAGATACGCAGTATTTT
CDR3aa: CASSYAGTRRTDTQYF

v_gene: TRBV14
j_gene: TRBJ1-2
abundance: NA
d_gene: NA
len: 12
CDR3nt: TGTGCCAGCAGCCCCAGCAGCTATGGCTACACCTTC
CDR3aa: CASSPSSYGYTF

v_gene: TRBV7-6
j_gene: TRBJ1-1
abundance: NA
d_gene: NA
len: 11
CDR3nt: TGTGCCAGCAGTCACGGAGAAGGAGCTTTCTTT
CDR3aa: CASSHGEGAFF

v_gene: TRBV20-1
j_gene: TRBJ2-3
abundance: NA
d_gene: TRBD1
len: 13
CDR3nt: TGCAGTGCAAGACAGGGGGGCACAGATACGCAGTATTTT
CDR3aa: CSARQGGTDTQYF

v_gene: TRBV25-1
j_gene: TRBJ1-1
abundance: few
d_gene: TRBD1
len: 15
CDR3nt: TGTGCCAGCCAGAACCACCTACAGGGGGGAGGTGAAGCTTTCTTT
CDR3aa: CASQNHLQGGGEAFF

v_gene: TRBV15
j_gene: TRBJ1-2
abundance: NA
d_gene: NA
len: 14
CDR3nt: TGTGCCACCAGCAGAGAAAGGGGGACACATGGCTACACCTTC
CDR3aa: CATSRERGTHGYTF

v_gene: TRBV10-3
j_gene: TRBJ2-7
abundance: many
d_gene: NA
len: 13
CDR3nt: TGTGCCACCACGCAGGGGGGAAGCGACGAGCAGTACTTC
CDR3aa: CATTQGGSDEQYF

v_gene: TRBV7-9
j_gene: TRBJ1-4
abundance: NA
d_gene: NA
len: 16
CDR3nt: TGTGCCAGCAGCTTAGACTCCGGCCTGGCGGGTGAAAAACTGTTTTTT
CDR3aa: CASSLDSGLAGEKLFF

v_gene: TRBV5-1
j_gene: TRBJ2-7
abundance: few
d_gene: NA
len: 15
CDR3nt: TGCGCCAGCAGCTTGGCCGGGACTTTTCCCTACGAGCAGTACTTC
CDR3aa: CASSLAGTFPYEQYF

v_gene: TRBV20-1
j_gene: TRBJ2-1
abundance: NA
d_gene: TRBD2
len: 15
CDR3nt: TGCAGTGCTCACACTAGGACTAGCGGGAGAAATGAGCAGTTCTTC
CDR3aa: CSAHTRTSGRNEQFF

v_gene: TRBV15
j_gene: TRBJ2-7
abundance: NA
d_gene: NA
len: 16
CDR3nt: TGTGCCACCAGCAGAGATCTGGAATTGGGGGCCTACGAGCAGTACTTC
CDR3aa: CATSRDLELGAYEQYF

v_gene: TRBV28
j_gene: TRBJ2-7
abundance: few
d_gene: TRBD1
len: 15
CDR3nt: TGTGCCAGCAGCCGAGTCCGGGACAGGAGATACGAGCAGTACTTC
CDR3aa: CASSRVRDRRYEQYF

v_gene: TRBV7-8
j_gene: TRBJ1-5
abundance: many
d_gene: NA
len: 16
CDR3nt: TGTGCCAGCAGCTTGAGTTTGGGTAATAGCAATCAGCCCCAGCATTTT
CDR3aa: CASSLSLGNSNQPQHF

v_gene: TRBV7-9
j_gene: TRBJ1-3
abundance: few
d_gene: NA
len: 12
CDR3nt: TGTGCCAGCAGCTTCCAGGGAAACACCATATATTTT
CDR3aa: CASSFQGNTIYF

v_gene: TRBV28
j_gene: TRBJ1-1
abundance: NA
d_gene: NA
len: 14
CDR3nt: TGTGCCAGCAGTTCCCTCGCGTCCGTGACTGAAGCTTTCTTT
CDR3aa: CASSSLASVTEAFF

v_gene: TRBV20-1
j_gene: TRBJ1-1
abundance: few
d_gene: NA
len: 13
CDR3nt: TGCAGTGCTAGAGAGAACCTGAACACTGAAGCTTTCTTT
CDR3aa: CSARENLNTEAFF

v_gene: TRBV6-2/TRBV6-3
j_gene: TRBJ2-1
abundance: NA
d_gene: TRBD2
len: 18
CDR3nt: TGTGCCAGCAGTCCTTGGACTAGCGGGGGGGCCTTCTACAATGAGCAGTTCTTC
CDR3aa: CASSPWTSGGAFYNEQFF

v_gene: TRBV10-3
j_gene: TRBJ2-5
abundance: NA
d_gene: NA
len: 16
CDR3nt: TGTGCCATCAGTGAGTCCGGGACCCCCTGGCGAGAGACCCAGTACTTC
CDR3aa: CAISESGTPWRETQYF

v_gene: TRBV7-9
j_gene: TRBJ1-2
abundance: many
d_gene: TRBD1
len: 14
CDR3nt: TGTGCCAGCAGCTCAGGACAGGGGACCTATGGCTACACCTTC
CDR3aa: CASSSGQGTYGYTF

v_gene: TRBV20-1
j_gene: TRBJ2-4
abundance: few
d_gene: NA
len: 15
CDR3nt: TGCAGTGCTAGAGATCCGGGCGAGGTAGATGGGATTCAGTACTTC
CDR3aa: CSARDPGEVDGIQYF

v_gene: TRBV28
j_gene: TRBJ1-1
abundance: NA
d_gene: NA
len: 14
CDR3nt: TGTGCCAGCCGGTTCGACAGATCGAACACTGAAGCTTTCTTT
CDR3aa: CASRFDRSNTEAFF

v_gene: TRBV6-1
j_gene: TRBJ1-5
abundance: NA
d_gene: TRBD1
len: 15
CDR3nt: TGTGCCAGCAGTGAGAGACAGGGTAGCAATCAGCCCCAGCATTTT
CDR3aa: CASSERQGSNQPQHF

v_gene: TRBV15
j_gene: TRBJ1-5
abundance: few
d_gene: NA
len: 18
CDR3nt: TGTGCCACCAGCAGAGATGTACGGGGGTTTGGCAGCAATCAGCCCCAGCATTTT
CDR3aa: CATSRDVRGFGSNQPQHF

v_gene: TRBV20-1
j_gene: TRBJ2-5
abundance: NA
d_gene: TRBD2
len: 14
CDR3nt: TGCAGTGCACACCAACTAGCGGGGGTGGAGACCCAGTACTTC
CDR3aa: CSAHQLAGVETQYF

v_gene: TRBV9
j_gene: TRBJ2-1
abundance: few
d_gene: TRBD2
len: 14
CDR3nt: TGTGCCAGCAGCACTGGGGGGACTAACAATGAGCAGTTCTTC
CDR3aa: CASSTGGTNNEQFF

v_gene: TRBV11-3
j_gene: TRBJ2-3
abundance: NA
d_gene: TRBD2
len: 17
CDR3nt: TGTGCCAGCAGCTCCACTGCCAGCGGGAGAGCGGTAGATACGCAGTATTTT
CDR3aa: CASSSTASGRAVDTQYF

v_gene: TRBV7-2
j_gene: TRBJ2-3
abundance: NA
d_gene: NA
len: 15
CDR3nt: TGTGCCAGCAGCACTGGGACTTACAGCACAGATACGCAGTATTTT
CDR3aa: CASSTGTYSTDTQYF

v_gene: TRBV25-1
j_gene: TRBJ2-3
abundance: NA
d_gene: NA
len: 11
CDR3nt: TGTGCCAGCGGAGACCTTCATACGCAGTATTTT
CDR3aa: CASGDLHTQYF